The rows below give T cell receptor beta chains drawn from one sample of a study of human T cells and chemical hapten exposure. MiXCR, run by TCRdb on the reads, gives a single entry per CDR3 protein. The sample shows about 120,000 distinct CDR3 sequences, 8% to 9.5% of them seen only once. The source material was whole blood. The receptor source for this set is a human donor in good health. Some clones in this sample may be carry-over from other donors' samples. CDR3s include the opening cysteine and the closing phenylalanine or tryptophan. A D gene is named only where the DNA matches it firmly. Not all rows give a size; the values are once, few, many and, for expanded clones, a class.

V gene	CDR3 length	clone size	D gene	J gene	CDR3 DNA	CDR3 protein
TRBV27	12	.	.	TRBJ2-1	TGTGCCAGCAGTTGGATTAAGGGTGAGCAGTTCTTC	CASSWIKGEQFF
TRBV2	11	.	TRBD1	TRBJ2-1	TGTGCCAGCACCACAGGGGGCGTCGAGTTCTTC	CASTTGGVEFF
TRBV10-3	13	few	TRBD1	TRBJ2-7	TGTGCCATCAGTGGGGGACAGTCGGCCGAGCAGTACTTC	CAISGGQSAEQYF
TRBV7-2	15	many	.	TRBJ1-3	TGTGCCAGCAGCTTAAGTGGCGGCTCTGGAAACACCATATATTTT	CASSLSGGSGNTIYF
TRBV28	15	many	.	TRBJ2-1	TGTGCCAGCAGCTCCATCGGGGTAGAGTACAATGAGCAGTTCTTC	CASSSIGVEYNEQFF
TRBV6-6	15	few	.	TRBJ1-2	TGTGCCAGCAGACGGGACCGGGACCACGGCTATGGCTACACCTTC	CASRRDRDHGYGYTF
TRBV10-2	17	.	TRBD2	TRBJ2-3	TGCGCCAGCAGGACAAACTCCCTAGCGGGAGACACAGATACGCAGTATTTT	CASRTNSLAGDTDTQYF
TRBV6-6	14	many	TRBD1	TRBJ2-7	TGTGCCAGCAGTCAGGACAGGGGTTCCCACGAGCAGTACTTC	CASSQDRGSHEQYF
TRBV12-3/TRBV12-4	12	many	.	TRBJ1-6	TGTGCCAGCACCGGACCGGGTTCACCCCTCCACTTT	CASTGPGSPLHF
TRBV25-1	13	few	.	TRBJ2-1	TGTGCCAGCAGTGATATATGGGGGGATGAGCAGTTCTTC	CASSDIWGDEQFF
TRBV5-4	14	few	TRBD1	TRBJ1-6	TGTGCCAGCAGCAGGGACAGTTATAATTCACCCCTCCACTTT	CASSRDSYNSPLHF
TRBV7-9	15	many	.	TRBJ2-7	TGTGCCAGCAGCCCTAGGGGCACCACAATCGACGAGCAGTACTTC	CASSPRGTTIDEQYF
TRBV12-3/TRBV12-4	13	many	.	TRBJ1-1	TGTGCCAGCGCGCTGGCCGGGTACACTGAAGCTTTCTTT	CASALAGYTEAFF
TRBV6-5	13	many	.	TRBJ2-5	TGTGCCAGCGGTCTTAGGGGCCAAGAGACCCAGTACTTC	CASGLRGQETQYF
TRBV11-2	16	.	TRBD1	TRBJ2-2	TGTGCCAGCAGCCCCCTAAGGGGGCGCACCACCGGGGAGCTGTTTTTT	CASSPLRGRTTGELFF
TRBV10-3	16	.	TRBD1	TRBJ1-1	TGTGCCATCAGTGAGTCCCGGGGACAGGGGGGCACTGAAGCTTTCTTT	CAISESRGQGGTEAFF
TRBV20-1	13	.	.	TRBJ2-7	TGCAGTGCTAGAGGGACGCAAACCTACGAGCAGTACTTC	CSARGTQTYEQYF
TRBV6-6	16	many	TRBD1	TRBJ2-5	TGTGCCAGCAGTTACACTGGACAGGGCCGGGGCGAGACCCAGTACTTC	CASSYTGQGRGETQYF
TRBV29-1	14	few	TRBD1	TRBJ1-4	TGCAGCGCGAAGACAGGGTCTTCTAATGAAAAACTGTTTTTT	CSAKTGSSNEKLFF
TRBV7-8	15	many	TRBD1	TRBJ1-1	TGTGCCAGCAGCATTCAGACAGGGAGCCTCACTGAAGCTTTCTTT	CASSIQTGSLTEAFF
TRBV11-2	15	.	.	TRBJ1-6	TGTGCCAGCAGCTTGTTTGGGGACCTTAATTCACCCCTCCACTTT	CASSLFGDLNSPLHF
TRBV12-3/TRBV12-4	14	few	TRBD2	TRBJ2-7	TGTGCCAGCAGTAAACGGGAGGGCCACCACGAGCAGTACTTC	CASSKREGHHEQYF
TRBV14	17	many	TRBD2	TRBJ2-3	TGTGCCAGCAGCCAAGATCGCGGGAGGGCCAGCACAGATACGCAGTATTTT	CASSQDRGRASTDTQYF
TRBV6-5	17	many	TRBD1	TRBJ1-1	TGTGCCAGCAGTTACCTAAGACAGGGGACGACGAACACTGAAGCTTTCTTT	CASSYLRQGTTNTEAFF
TRBV19	14	many	.	TRBJ2-2	TGTGCCAGTAGGACTAACAGGGAAAGCGGGGAGCTGTTTTTT	CASRTNRESGELFF
TRBV6-6	15	.	TRBD2	TRBJ2-1	TGTGCCAGCAGGGCACTAGCGGGACTCTACAATGAGCAGTTCTTC	CASRALAGLYNEQFF
TRBV11-2	13	many	.	TRBJ2-7	TGTGCCAGCAGCCTCGGCCCGGCTACCGAGCAGTACTTC	CASSLGPATEQYF
TRBV7-9	14	.	TRBD2	TRBJ2-7	TGTGCCAGCAGCTTAGAGCCTAGCGGAGCCTCGGTGGACTTC	CASSLEPSGASVDF
TRBV6-2/TRBV6-3	15	few	.	TRBJ2-3	TGTGCCAGCAGTTACCTTACTACCAGCGCAGATACGCAGTATTTT	CASSYLTTSADTQYF
TRBV2	14	.	.	TRBJ1-5	TGTGCCAGCAGTGGTCCGGTTAGCAATCAGCCCCAGCATTTT	CASSGPVSNQPQHF
TRBV3-1	17	few	.	TRBJ2-3	TGTGCCAGCAGCCAAGGGTATAGCGGAACTAGCACAGATACGCAGTATTTT	CASSQGYSGTSTDTQYF
TRBV7-8	15	.	.	TRBJ2-5	TGTGCCAGCAGCCCAACCTCCAGGGGTGAAGAGACCCAGTACTTC	CASSPTSRGEETQYF
TRBV18	16	few	.	TRBJ1-6	TGTGCCAGCTCACCATCGGCGGGTAGGGTTAATTCACCCCTCCACTTT	CASSPSAGRVNSPLHF
TRBV15	14	.	TRBD1	TRBJ2-7	TGTGCCACCAGCAGAGATTTGACAGGGAGAGAGCAGTACTTC	CATSRDLTGREQYF
TRBV7-7	16	many	TRBD1	TRBJ2-5	TGTGCCAGCAGCTTATTCCGGGACAGGGGGAGAAAGACCCAGTACTTC	CASSLFRDRGRKTQYF
TRBV10-3	15	.	.	TRBJ2-1	TGTGCCATCAGTGAGTCGGGGAGGGGGCACAATGAGCAGTTCTTC	CAISESGRGHNEQFF
TRBV12-3/TRBV12-4	13	.	.	TRBJ1-1	TGTGCCGGCAGTTTCCAGTCGGGCACTGAAGCTTTCTTT	CAGSFQSGTEAFF
TRBV10-1	15	few	TRBD2	TRBJ2-3	TGCGCCAGCGGTACGGGGACTAGCGTCGCAGATACGCAGTATTTT	CASGTGTSVADTQYF
TRBV5-4	16	few	.	TRBJ2-3	TGTGCCAGCAGCCCCGCGTCGGCCGGGAGCACAGATACGCAGTATTTT	CASSPASAGSTDTQYF
TRBV6-5	15	few	TRBD1	TRBJ1-6	TGTGCCAGCAGTACCGGGGACAGGGCTAATTCACCCCTCCACTTT	CASSTGDRANSPLHF
TRBV7-8	14	many	.	TRBJ1-1	TGTGCCAGCAGCCACCAGGGGACCTACACTGAAGCTTTCTTT	CASSHQGTYTEAFF
TRBV5-1	15	.	TRBD2	TRBJ2-7	TGCGCCAGCAGCCGCGTAGCGGGAGGGAACTACGAGCAGTACTTC	CASSRVAGGNYEQYF
TRBV10-3	13	.	.	TRBJ1-4	TGTGCCATTGGACAAGCAACTAATGAAAAACTGTTTTTT	CAIGQATNEKLFF
TRBV20-1	16	.	TRBD2	TRBJ2-7	TGCAGTGCTAGAAATTCCGGCGGGGGGGCTTCCTACGAGCAGTACTTC	CSARNSGGGASYEQYF
TRBV4-1	14	many	.	TRBJ1-6	TGCGCCAGCAGCCCCGGACAGACAGGTTCACCCCTCCACTTT	CASSPGQTGSPLHF
TRBV7-2	17	.	TRBD2	TRBJ2-3	TGTGCCAGCAGCTCCAGACTAGCGGGGGACCGCACAGATACGCAGTATTTT	CASSSRLAGDRTDTQYF